The 22 T cell receptor delta chains below all came from one sample that was sequenced in a study of gamma-delta chains in newborns, infants, children. TCRdb made new clone calls on the reads using CATT. The table includes some 5,000 delta-chain clones, 0.42% detected once. Sequenced material: blood. The receptors originated from a child who was a newborn, infant or young child, either healthy, febrile or measles-vaccinated (not recorded which).

A word on this clone: This likely traces to a read error, being one base from a far larger clone. Other DNA sequences in this sample translate to the same CDR3. The J gene is TRDJ1, the V gene TRDV2, with 7 bases lining up with TRDD3. Germline CDR1 GEAIGNYY, CDR2 EKD. J gave up 2 bases and V 3 bases, and 8 bases lay outside the gene matches. There are 15 residues in the CDR3. The CDR3 sequence: CACDYWGIRTDKLIF. The CDR3 bases are TGTGCCTGTGACTACTGGGGTATACGTACCGATAAACTCATCTTT.

The table lists this clone with a few counts. Translating this DNA gives a protein that differs at residue 10 from the TCRdb one, which belongs to a much larger clone; a read error is likely, and the protein shown is this translation. The J gene is TRDJ1, the V gene TRDV2; 7 nucleotides agree with TRDD3. Germline V CDR1 and CDR2: GEAIGNYY, EKD. The V gene end was trimmed by 1 base and the J gene end by 0 bases; junction bases not matched to a gene: 16. The CDR3 covers 19 residues. The CDR3 DNA is TGTGCCTGTGACACACCTGGGGGGGGACACGACCCGTACACCGATAAACTCATCTTT. This encodes CACDTPGGGHDPYTDKLIF.

Comment on this clone: The protein TCRdb gives is from a much larger clone and does not agree with this DNA's translation at residues 10 and 12, likely a read error; the protein shown here comes from the DNA. V usage is TRDV2 and J usage is TRDJ2, with 8 bases matching TRDD3. CDR3 size: 14 residues. Germline CDR1 and CDR2: GEAIGNYY and EKD. The CDR3 reads CACDTWGMTTQPFF. The CDR3 DNA reads TGTGCCTGTGACACCTGGGGGATGACAACACAACCCTTCTTT.

By its share, this clone is large. Other nucleotide sequences in the sample specify the same CDR3. V gene TRDV2 combines with J gene TRDJ3, with 9 bases fitting TRDD3. Germline CDR1 and CDR2: GEAIGNYY and EKD. CDR3 length: 19 residues. V gave up 0 bases and J gave up 0 bases; unmatched junction bases: 5. The CDR3 is CACDTVLGDLSWDTRQMFF. The CDR3 region has the DNA TGTGCCTGTGACACCGTACTGGGGGACCTCTCCTGGGACACCCGACAGATGTTTTTC.

This clone appeared a few times. TCRdb's listed protein matches a much larger clone and diverges from this DNA's translation at residue 5, likely through a read error; the protein shown comes from the DNA. The rearrangement joins TRDV2 to TRDJ3, with a tentative D call TRDD3 (5 bases). The V end lost 3 bases, the J end lost 0 bases, and 8 bases lay between the germline ends. This CDR3 region has 16 residues. Germline V lookup: CDR1 GEAIGNYY, CDR2 EKD. The CDR3 protein is CACDHGISWDTRQMFF. In DNA, the CDR3 is TGTGCCTGTGACCATGGGATCTCCTGGGACACCCGACAGATGTTTTTC.

For this clone: Possible read error: a much larger clone is one base away. Distinct nucleotide sequences in the sample also encode this CDR3. The V and J genes are TRDV2 and TRDJ2; 9 nucleotides agree with TRDD3. Per the germline V gene, CDR1 is GEAIGNYY and CDR2 is EKD. The CDR3 has 14 amino acids. The CDR3 region has the DNA TGTGCCTGCGACAAACTGGGGGAGACAGCACAACTCTTCTTT. Protein: CACDKLGETAQLFF.

A note on this clone: This sequence may be a read error, since a much larger clone differs from it by one base. The chain couples TRDV2 to TRDJ3; 11 bases are a match to TRDD3. CDR3 length: 20 amino acids. After removal of 3 bases from V and 0 bases from J, the junction contained 9 bases not matched to a gene. Germline CDR1 GEAIGNYY, CDR2 EKD. The CDR3 sequence is CACDAVLGDTFSWDTRQMFF. CDR3 nucleotide sequence: TGTGCCTGTGACGCCGTTCTGGGGGATACCTTCTCCTGGGACACCCGACAGATGTTTTTC.

Regarding this clone: The protein recorded in TCRdb matches a much larger clone and deviates from this DNA's translation at residue 12, suggesting a read error; the protein here is obtained by translating the DNA. The chain is built from TRDV2 and TRDJ3, with no clear D. The CDR3 is 19 amino acids. Germline V gene lookup returns CDR1 GEAIGNYY and CDR2 EKD. CDR3 in DNA: TGTGCCTGTGACACCGTCTACACAGGGAGCTCCTTGGACACCCGACAGATGTTTTTC. Amino acid sequence: CACDTVYTGSSLDTRQMFF.

This clone appeared a few times. One base away lies a much larger clone, so this may be a sequencing read error. CDR3 amino acids: CACDTTGGYASSWDTRQIFF. In DNA, the CDR3 is TGTGCCTGTGACACGACTGGGGGATACGCTAGCTCCTGGGACACCCGACAGATTTTTTTC. The chain couples TRDV2 to TRDJ3; 13 nucleotides match TRDD3. The CDR3 extends over 20 amino acids. In germline, CDR1 is GEAIGNYY, CDR2 EKD.

This clone was picked up a small number of times. Being one base from a much bigger clone, this may be a read error. The chain links TRDV2 to TRDJ3; possibly TRDD2 for D (5 bases). This CDR3 comprises 21 residues. Germline V gene sequence: CDR1 GEAIGNYY, CDR2 EKD. CDR3: CARDTGPTVPLSSWDTRQMFF. The CDR3 coding sequence is TGTGCCCGTGACACGGGCCCTACTGTACCACTCAGCTCCTGGGACACCCGACAGATGTTTTTC.

A remark on this clone: Only one base separates this from a far larger clonotype, so it likely reflects a read error. CDR3 in DNA: TGTGCCTGTGACCCCAAGCCACCCTTCAACCTACTGGGGGATACGATGTACACCGATAAACTCATCTTT. It translates to CACDPKPPFNLLGDTMYTDKLIF. The chain employs TRDV2 and TRDJ1, with 13 bases fitting TRDD3. The CDR3 extends over 23 amino acids. The V gene's germline CDR1 is GEAIGNYY and CDR2 EKD. Losses at the gene ends were 3 bases for V and 0 bases for J; bases not matched to a gene: 24.

In this sample, this clone turned up a few times. It differs at one base from a far larger clone, so likely a read error. This sample includes further DNA sequences coding for the same CDR3. The chain joins TRDV2 to TRDJ3, with 12 positions matching TRDD3. The CDR3 loop spans 20 amino acids. Per germline, CDR1 GEAIGNYY and CDR2 EKD. CDR3 amino acids: CACDTGLGDTSSWDTRQMFF. DNA of the CDR3: TGTGCGTGTGACACCGGACTGGGGGATACCAGCTCCTGGGACACCCGACAGATGTTTTTC.

On this clone: This DNA's translation and the protein TCRdb lists, from a much larger clone, do not match at residue 4, likely due to a read error; the protein shown is translated from the DNA. The V and J genes are TRDV2 and TRDJ1, with 13 bases fitting TRDD3. The trim removed 6 bases at V and 2 bases at J, leaving 5 bases unmatched. Germline V gene sequence: CDR1 GEAIGNYY, CDR2 EKD. This CDR3 contains 15 residues. As DNA, the CDR3 is TGTGCCTGTAACTACTGGGGGATACGTACCGATAAACTCATCTTT. Its protein product is CACNYWGIRTDKLIF.

This clone was found a few times. This may be a read error, as it is one base from a much larger clone. Other DNA sequences in the same sample also yield this CDR3. V gene TRDV2 combines with J gene TRDJ3; no clear D gene. Between the trimmed V and J ends, which lost 0 bases and 0 bases, there was a span of 11 bases. In germline, CDR1 is GEAIGNYY, CDR2 EKD. The length of the CDR3 is 18 residues. The CDR3 here is CACDTVSVSSWDTRQMFF. The CDR3 DNA reads TGTGCCTGTGACACCGTCTCCGTGAGCTCCTGGGACACCCGACAGATGTTTTTC.

Concerning this clone itself: Since a much larger clone is just one base distant, this may be a read error. Other nucleotide sequences from this sample produce the same CDR3. This sequence joins TRDV2 and TRDJ3, with 11 bases fitting TRDD3. Germline CDR1 is GEAIGNYY and CDR2 is EKD. CDR3 length: 17 residues. Here the CDR3 DNA reads TGTGCCTGTGACCTGGGGGATACATCCTGGGACACCCGGCAGATGTTTTTC. Translation gives CACDLGDTSWDTRQMFF.

In the case of this clone: The TCRdb protein, from a much larger clone, departs from this DNA's translation at residue 15, likely by read error; the protein shown derives from the DNA. The chain joins TRDV2 to TRDJ3; 7 bases match TRDD3. The CDR3 consists of 17 residues. Germline CDR1 is GEAIGNYY and CDR2 is EKD. The DNA for the CDR3 is TGTGCCTGTGACCCCACTGGGGAGTCCTGGGACACCCGACAGGTGTTTTTC. This encodes CACDPTGESWDTRQVFF.

This clone ranks as large. Other nucleotide sequences in the sample specify the same CDR3. V usage is TRDV2 and J usage is TRDJ2; TRDD3 matches 9 bases. The CDR3 is 15 residues long. The V and J ends lost 2 bases and 1 base, in that order; junction bases with no gene match: 1. CDR1 GEAIGNYY and CDR2 EKD come from the germline V gene. The CDR3: CACDILGDLTAQLFF. In DNA, the CDR3 is TGTGCCTGTGACATACTGGGGGATTTGACAGCACAACTCTTCTTT.

In its sample, this clone is medium-sized (0.01 to 0.1%). The CDR3 sequence: CACDILGDRLTDKLIF. The CDR3 DNA reads TGTGCCTGTGACATACTGGGGGATAGATTGACCGATAAACTCATCTTT. This sequence joins TRDV2 and TRDJ1, with 11 bases fitting TRDD3. In germline, CDR1 is GEAIGNYY, CDR2 EKD. Trimming took 2 bases from V and 2 from J; bases not matched to a gene: 6. The CDR3 sequence is 16 residues long.

This clone showed up just a few times. TCRdb lists the protein of a much larger clone for this DNA, which differs at residue 4, so this is likely a read error; the protein given here is translated from the DNA itself. This chain connects TRDV2 to TRDJ2, with TRDD3 matching over 13 bases. With 5 bases clipped from V and 3 bases from J, the junction kept 8 bases outside the gene matches. Per germline, CDR1 GEAIGNYY and CDR2 EKD. The CDR3 loop spans 17 amino acids. The DNA for the CDR3 is TGTGCCTGTGGCTTACTGGGGGATACGCCGATGACAGCACAACTCTTCTTT. It encodes CACGLLGDTPMTAQLFF.

Notes on this clone: This may be a read error, as it is one base from a much larger clone. Other DNA sequences in the same sample also yield this CDR3. The V and J genes are TRDV2 and TRDJ3; 13 bases match TRDD3. Germline V lookup: CDR1 GEAIGNYY, CDR2 EKD. There are 19 residues in the CDR3. The CDR3 nucleotides read TGTGCCTGCGACACTGGGGGATACGGAAGCTCCTGGGACACCCGACAGATGTTTTTC. Translation gives CACDTGGYGSSWDTRQMFF.

This clone was found a few times. TCRdb assigns this DNA the protein of a much larger clone, which departs from its translation at residue 7; this likely reflects a read error, and the protein shown comes from translating the DNA. The rearrangement links TRDV2 to TRDJ3; tentative D call: TRDD3 (6 bases). With 3 bases removed from V and 0 bases from J, the gap between germline ends came to 17 bases. The length of the CDR3 is 19 residues. Germline CDR1 is GEAIGNYY and CDR2 is EKD. This CDR3 reads CACDPLRDMLSWDTRQMFF. CDR3 sequence (DNA): TGTGCCTGTGACCCTCTGAGGGATATGCTCTCCTGGGACACCCGACAGATGTTTTTC.

About this clone: A much larger clone lies a single base off, so this may be a read error. V usage is TRDV2 and J usage is TRDJ3; TRDD3 matches 9 bases. Germline V CDR1 and CDR2: GEAIGNYY, EKD. The CDR3 sequence is 20 residues long. The trim removed 3 bases at V and 0 bases at J, leaving 11 bases unmatched. For the CDR3, the DNA is TGTGCCTGTGACGCCTGGGGGATGGTCTCCAGCTCCTGGGACACCCGACAGATGTTTTTC. It encodes CACDAWGMVSSSWDTRQMFF.